This T cell receptor (beta chain) was identified in a study of blood T cell repertoires in COVID-19. Study at large: The United States, Italy and Spain were the sources of the acute and convalescent COVID-19 samples. T cells, B-cell-depleted T cells, or PBMCs provided the cDNA or gDNA that served as material.

Deletions cut 0 bases from V and 0 bases from J, with 12 bases between. CDR3 length: 17 amino acids. Germline-derived CDR1 and CDR2 are LNHNV and YYDKDF (reference sequence). The repertoire was sequenced with immunoSEQ multiplex PCR; TCRdb's copy has only in-frame clones and lacks some. The table shows 650,000 to 800,000 clones, with around 89% occurring only once. The chain carries TRBV15 and TRBJ1-5; D might be TRBD1 (6 bases). The source material was peripheral blood. This clonotype originated in a woman under 30 with acute or convalescent COVID-19. The CDR3 reads CATSRERTVNSNQPQHF. CDR3 DNA: TGTGCCACCAGCAGAGAAAGGACAGTCAATAGCAATCAGCCCCAGCATTTT.